These 3 T cell receptor beta chains came from one sample sequenced in a study of cytomegalovirus exposure and HLA in healthy donors. This PCR relied on a set of 60 Vbeta primers and 13 Jbeta primers. Libraries were prepared by immunoSEQ multiplex PCR; TCRdb keeps only in-frame clonotypes and omits some of them. The sample contains 110,000 to 150,000 clones, approximately 84% of which appear only once. The material sequenced was PBMCs. These receptors were taken from a woman between 40 and 50 years old in good health and CMV-seronegative.

The chain recombines TRBV7-2 with TRBJ2-1; the D is unclear. The CDR3 is 16 amino acids. Germline V gene data show CDR1 as SGHTA and CDR2 as FQGNSA. V lost 1 base, J lost 8 bases, and 18 bases lay in between. The CDR3 here is CASSLGASPNLDEQFF. In DNA, the CDR3 is TGTGCCAGCAGCTTAGGCGCGTCACCAAATTTGGATGAGCAGTTCTTC.

The chain has TRBV5-1 and TRBJ1-5, with D maybe TRBD1 (5 bases). The germline V gene encodes CDR1 SGHRS and CDR2 YFSETQ. This CDR3 is built from 15 residues. Between the trimmed V and J ends, which lost 3 bases and 2 bases, there was a span of 12 bases. This CDR3 reads CASSSGRGGNQPQHF. The CDR3, as DNA: TGCGCCAGCAGCTCTGGACGGGGGGGCAATCAGCCCCAGCATTTT.

The chain links TRBV11-1 to TRBJ2-1, with D unresolved. V was cut by 2 bases and J by 0 bases, with 8 bases left in between. This CDR3 is built from 15 residues. CDR1 is SGHAT, CDR2 FQDESV, per germline (reference sequence). The CDR3 reads CASSLRVASYNEQFF. DNA of the CDR3: TGTGCCAGCAGCTTAAGAGTCGCCTCCTACAATGAGCAGTTCTTC.